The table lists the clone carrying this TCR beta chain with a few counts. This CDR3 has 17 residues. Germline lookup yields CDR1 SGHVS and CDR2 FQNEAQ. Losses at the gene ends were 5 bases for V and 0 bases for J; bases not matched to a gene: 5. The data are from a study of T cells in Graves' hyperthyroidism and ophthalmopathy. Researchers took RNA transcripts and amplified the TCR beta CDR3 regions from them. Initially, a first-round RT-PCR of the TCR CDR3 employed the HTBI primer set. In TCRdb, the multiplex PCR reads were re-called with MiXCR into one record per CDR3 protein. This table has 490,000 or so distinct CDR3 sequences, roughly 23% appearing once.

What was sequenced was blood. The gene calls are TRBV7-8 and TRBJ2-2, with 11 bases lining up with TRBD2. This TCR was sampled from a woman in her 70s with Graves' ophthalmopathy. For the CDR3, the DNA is TGTGCCAGCAGCCATAGACTAGCGGGAACGAACACCGGGGAGCTGTTTTTT. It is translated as CASSHRLAGTNTGELFF.